This passage covers 21 T cell receptor beta chains from one sample sequenced in a study of CD8 T cells in ankylosing spondylitis. TCRdb used MiXCR to reprocess the 5' RACE reads, holding one entry per CDR3 protein. The data contain over 100,000 distinct CDR3 sequences, over 9.5% of them singletons. Material: blood, either unsorted or a sorted T cell fraction (not recorded which). These receptors came from a female donor with ankylosing spondylitis or in good health (not recorded which).

In its sample, this clonotype was seen many times. The rearrangement links TRBV20-1 to TRBJ1-3, with 9 bases matching TRBD1. The CDR3 is 13 residues long. Trimming removed 5 bases from V and 4 bases from J; junction bases left unmatched: 3. Per germline, CDR1 DFQATT and CDR2 SNEGSKA (reference sequence). CDR3 protein: CSAGQGSGNTIYF. CDR3 coding DNA: TGCAGTGCTGGACAGGGGTCAGGAAACACCATATATTTT.

This clonotype showed up many times. The rearrangement links TRBV27 to TRBJ2-7; D uncertain. The CDR3 is made up of 13 amino acids. CDR1 and CDR2 from the germline V gene are MNHEY and SMNVEV (reference sequence). V lost 6 bases to trimming and J lost 5 bases, with 14 bases between them. The CDR3 loop reads CASRPPVGDEQYF. CDR3 DNA: TGTGCCAGCAGACCCCCCGTAGGAGACGAGCAGTACTTC.

The rearrangement uses TRBV5-1 and TRBJ1-1; 10 bases map to TRBD1. In germline, CDR1 is SGHRS, CDR2 YFSETQ. This CDR3 is 16 amino acids long. V lost 0 bases and J lost 5; bases outside the gene matches: 7. The CDR3 spells CASSLGQGAGRTEAFF. DNA of the CDR3: TGCGCCAGCAGCTTGGGACAGGGGGCAGGTAGGACTGAAGCTTTCTTT.

This clonotype was observed many times. The chain combines TRBV3-1 with TRBJ2-2; D remains unclear. The germline gives CDR1 LGHDT, CDR2 YNNKEL (reference sequence). The CDR3 is 14 residues long. V lost 0 bases, J lost 2 bases, and 4 bases lay in between. Written as DNA, the CDR3 is TGTGCCAGCAGCCAAGATCACAACACCGGGGAGCTGTTTTTT. Its protein product is CASSQDHNTGELFF.

This clonotype was seen a handful of times. The chain links TRBV28 to TRBJ2-2; D remains ambiguous. V was cut by 10 bases and J by 1 base, with 19 bases left in between. CDR3 length: 16 amino acids. Germline loops: CDR1 MDHEN, CDR2 SYDVKM. The CDR3 spells CATVSMRRRNTGELFF. CDR3 nucleotide sequence: TGTGCCACCGTATCTATGCGACGGAGGAACACCGGGGAGCTGTTTTTT.

This clonotype was counted at least ten times. The gene calls are TRBV6-6 and TRBJ1-1, with D unclear. Trimming cost V 6 bases and J 4 bases, with 9 bases left between them. The germline V gene encodes CDR1 MNHNY and CDR2 SVGAGI (reference sequence). The CDR3 is 12 amino acids. CDR3 in DNA: TGTGCCAGCAGCTCCCGGGGCACTGAAGCTTTCTTT. Protein sequence: CASSSRGTEAFF.

This clonotype occurred many times. The V gene is TRBV6-4, the J gene TRBJ2-3, with a weak D call TRBD1 (6 bases). Trimming stripped 5 bases from V and 2 bases from J, with 14 bases between. There are 15 residues in the CDR3. Germline V gene sequence: CDR1 MRHNA, CDR2 SNTAGT. CDR3 DNA: TGTGCCAGCAGTAGAACCTGGGACAACACAGATACGCAGTATTTT. This encodes CASSRTWDNTDTQYF.

In its sample, this clonotype was seen many times. This chain links TRBV20-1 with TRBJ2-1; 9 bases align to TRBD2. The germline V gene encodes CDR1 DFQATT and CDR2 SNEGSKA (reference sequence). Unmatched junction bases numbered 8, after V lost 8 bases and J lost 6 bases. The CDR3 length is 13 residues. In DNA form, the CDR3 reads TGCAGTATTGAGGCGGGGGGGAGCAATGAGCAGTTCTTC. This codes for CSIEAGGSNEQFF.

This chain links TRBV6-6 with TRBJ2-5, with D possibly TRBD2 on 6 matching bases. Trimming took 8 bases from V and 5 from J, leaving 15 bases between them. The CDR3 has 13 residues. Germline loops: CDR1 MNHNY, CDR2 SVGAGI (reference sequence). This CDR3 reads CASFRDSGETQYF. CDR3 coding DNA: TGTGCCAGCTTCCGGGACTCAGGGGAGACCCAGTACTTC.

About this clonotype: Possible read error: a much larger clone is one base away. J is TRBJ2-7 and V is TRBV5-1, with 8 bases matching TRBD2. The CDR3 extends over 15 amino acids. Germline V gene lookup returns CDR1 SGHRS and CDR2 YFSETQ. J lost 7 bases, V lost 3 bases, and 12 bases had no gene match. Here the CDR3 DNA reads TGCGCCAGCAGCTCTGCCAGGACTAGCACAAAGGAGCAGTACTTC. It yields the protein CASSSARTSTKEQYF. Filled out from reference TRBV5-1 and TRBJ2-7, the complete variable domain reads KAGVTQTPRYLIKTRGQQVTLSCSPISGHRSVSWYQQTPGQGLQFLFEYFSETQRNKGNFPGRFSGRQFSNSRSEMNVSTLELGDSALYLCASSSARTSTKEQYFGPGTRLTVT.

This clonotype occurred many times. V and J are TRBV6-1 and TRBJ2-2; D is ambiguous. CDR1 and CDR2 (germline): MNHNS, SASEGT. There are 14 residues in the CDR3. The V end was cut by 6 bases, the J end by 2 bases, with 10 bases between. Here the CDR3 DNA reads TGTGCCAGCAGGCTAGGCCCCAACACCGGGGAGCTGTTTTTT. Translating gives CASRLGPNTGELFF.

This clonotype was observed at least ten times. The gene calls are TRBV29-1 and TRBJ2-2; D unclear. The germline gives CDR1 SQVTM, CDR2 ANQGSEA. Trimming stripped 4 bases from V and 0 bases from J, with 9 bases between. This CDR3 is built from 14 residues. CDR3 sequence reads: CSVGREANTGELFF. CDR3 in DNA: TGCAGCGTTGGTCGAGAGGCGAACACCGGGGAGCTGTTTTTT.

As to this clonotype: A much bigger clone sits one base away, suggesting this may be a read error. The genes are TRBV23-1 and TRBJ2-1; the match to TRBD2 covers 8 bases. TRBV23-1 is noted as an ORF with a role that remains uncertain. The length of the CDR3 is 15 residues. DNA of the CDR3: TGTGCCAGCAGCTTAATCGGGGGGGCCATCAATGAGCAGTTCTTC. Translated, it gives CASSLIGGAINEQFF.

V usage is TRBV5-6 and J usage is TRBJ2-1, with 7 bases fitting TRBD2. Looked up from germline, CDR1 is SGHDT and CDR2 is YYEEEE. This CDR3 is built from 13 residues. V was pared by 4 bases and J by 9 bases, with 7 bases of the junction left unmatched. The CDR3 bases are TGTGCCAGCAGCACCCCACTAGCGCCTGAGCAGTTCTTC. Its translation is CASSTPLAPEQFF.

This clonotype was seen repeatedly, ten times or more. The chain couples TRBV5-1 to TRBJ1-1; 8 nucleotides line up with TRBD1. V lost 7 bases to trimming and J lost 3 bases; unmatched junction nucleotides: 11. The CDR3 runs to 15 residues. Germline V gives CDR1 SGHRS, CDR2 YFSETQ. DNA of the CDR3: TGCGCCAGCGCCGTGACAGGGGTGGAGGACACTGAAGCTTTCTTT. Translating it yields CASAVTGVEDTEAFF.

This clonotype was counted many times. This chain connects TRBV5-1 to TRBJ1-2; D remains unclear. V was clipped by 3 bases and J by 8 bases, with 14 bases between them. The CDR3 is 13 amino acids. Germline assignment: CDR1 SGHRS and CDR2 YFSETQ. Here the CDR3 reads CASSSPDGGGYTF. The DNA of the CDR3 is TGCGCCAGCAGCTCCCCCGATGGCGGGGGCTACACCTTC. The whole variable domain, filled in from reference TRBV5-1 and TRBJ1-2, reads KAGVTQTPRYLIKTRGQQVTLSCSPISGHRSVSWYQQTPGQGLQFLFEYFSETQRNKGNFPGRFSGRQFSNSRSEMNVSTLELGDSALYLCASSSPDGGGYTFGSGTRLTVV.

The chain uses TRBV9 and TRBJ2-3; 7 positions agree with TRBD2. The CDR3 has 14 amino acids. J lost 6 bases, V lost 4 bases, and 8 bases had no gene match. Germline CDR1 and CDR2: SGDLS and YYNGEE. CDR3 amino acids: CASSPPVGGDTQYF. The DNA for the CDR3 is TGTGCCAGCAGCCCCCCGGTCGGGGGGGATACGCAGTATTTT.

The J gene is TRBJ2-7, the V gene TRBV20-1, with D tentatively TRBD1 or TRBD2 (5 bases each). CDR3 length equals 13 residues. Germline V gene sequence: CDR1 DFQATT, CDR2 SNEGSKA (reference sequence). The V gene lost 5 bases and the J gene lost 2 bases, with 13 bases spanning the gap. CDR3 in DNA: TGCAGTGCTCGGGACCTCGCGCCCTACGAGCAGTACTTC. Translated, it gives CSARDLAPYEQYF.

This clonotype was recorded at least ten times. V is TRBV12-3 or TRBV12-4 and J is TRBJ1-1; D gene unclear. Trimming left V 6 bases short and J 6 bases short, with 14 bases between. The CDR3 consists of 13 residues. In DNA form, the CDR3 reads TGTGCCAGCAGCCAACAAAAGGGCGCTGAAGCTTTCTTT. Protein: CASSQQKGAEAFF.

The chain couples TRBV7-9 to TRBJ1-1, with D possibly being TRBD1 (5 bases). The V end lost 9 bases, the J end lost 1 base, and 21 bases lay between the germline ends. Germline assignment: CDR1 SEHNR and CDR2 FQNEAQ (reference sequence). CDR3 length: 16 residues. The CDR3 protein is CARSAGTPLENTEAFF. CDR3 sequence (DNA): TGTGCCAGGAGCGCCGGGACCCCCTTGGAGAACACTGAAGCTTTCTTT.

This clonotype was counted at least ten times. This chain uses TRBV20-1 with TRBJ2-7; TRBD1 aligns across 7 bases. Germline values: CDR1 DFQATT, CDR2 SNEGSKA (reference sequence). This CDR3 is 15 amino acids long. V dropped 6 bases and J dropped 3; count of bases not matched to a gene: 14. The CDR3 DNA reads as TGCAGTGCCGGCCGCCGGGACAGATCTATCTACGAGCAGTACTTC. It encodes CSAGRRDRSIYEQYF.